This is a list of T cell receptor beta chains from one sample in a study of control samples from healthy donors and cancer patients. Here immunoSEQ multiplex PCR was the method, and the copy in TCRdb shows in-frame clones only, minus some. The repertoire holds 75,000 to 95,000 clones, with less than 95% as singletons. Material: blood. The receptor source for this set is a woman between 18 and 29 years old in good health. Both conserved end residues are part of each CDR3. D genes are given only for firm matches. Only part of the rows carry a size: once, few, many, or a class if the clone is expanded.

j_gene: TRBJ2-1; v_gene: TRBV7-9; abundance: -; d_gene: TRBD2; CDR3aa: CASSLAGDSGNNEQFF; CDR3nt: TGTGCCAGCAGCTTAGCGGGCGACAGCGGGAACAATGAGCAGTTCTTC
j_gene: TRBJ1-5; v_gene: TRBV3-1/TRBV3-2; abundance: -; d_gene: -; CDR3aa: CASSQATAHQPQHF; CDR3nt: TGTGCCAGCAGCCAAGCGACAGCTCATCAGCCCCAGCATTTT
j_gene: TRBJ2-1; v_gene: TRBV6-5; abundance: -; d_gene: TRBD2; CDR3aa: CASRRGTGNEQFF; CDR3nt: TGTGCCAGCAGGCGGGGGACGGGGAATGAGCAGTTCTTC
j_gene: TRBJ1-2; v_gene: TRBV4-1; abundance: -; d_gene: -; CDR3aa: CASSPGDGPNYGYTF; CDR3nt: TGCGCCAGCAGCCCCGGGGACGGTCCTAACTATGGCTACACCTTC
j_gene: TRBJ2-7; v_gene: TRBV15; abundance: -; d_gene: -; CDR3aa: CATSGRDSLEQYF; CDR3nt: TGTGCCACCAGCGGGCGGGACTCTCTCGAGCAGTACTTC
j_gene: TRBJ2-2; v_gene: TRBV2; abundance: few; d_gene: -; CDR3aa: CASRTDSLYTGELFF; CDR3nt: TGTGCCAGCAGGACGGACAGCCTCTACACCGGGGAGCTGTTTTTT
j_gene: TRBJ2-7; v_gene: TRBV7-2; abundance: many; d_gene: -; CDR3aa: CASSLGWGSTYEQYF; CDR3nt: TGTGCCAGCAGCTTAGGATGGGGCTCCACCTACGAGCAGTACTTC
j_gene: TRBJ2-1; v_gene: TRBV6-5; abundance: -; d_gene: -; CDR3aa: CASSYAFPTGEQFF; CDR3nt: TGTGCCAGCAGTTACGCCTTCCCTACGGGGGAGCAGTTCTTC
j_gene: TRBJ2-5; v_gene: TRBV6-5; abundance: -; d_gene: -; CDR3aa: CASSYKGLRAQYF; CDR3nt: TGTGCCAGCAGTTACAAGGGCCTAAGGGCCCAGTACTTC
j_gene: TRBJ1-2; v_gene: TRBV14; abundance: -; d_gene: -; CDR3aa: CASSQEGGTLYGYTF; CDR3nt: TGTGCCAGCAGCCAAGAGGGGGGGACACTCTATGGCTACACCTTC
j_gene: TRBJ2-7; v_gene: TRBV3-1/TRBV3-2; abundance: -; d_gene: -; CDR3aa: CASSQPGGTYEQYF; CDR3nt: TGTGCCAGCAGCCAACCGGGCGGGACCTACGAGCAGTACTTC
j_gene: TRBJ1-4; v_gene: TRBV19; abundance: -; d_gene: -; CDR3aa: CASSIRASTNEKLFF; CDR3nt: TGTGCCAGTAGTATCAGGGCCTCAACTAATGAAAAACTGTTTTTT
j_gene: TRBJ1-1; v_gene: TRBV27; abundance: -; d_gene: -; CDR3aa: CASMSGTDTEAFF; CDR3nt: TGTGCCAGCATGTCGGGGACGGACACTGAAGCTTTCTTT